The clone carrying this TCR beta chain was counted only a few times. The data stem from a study of blood T cell repertoires in COVID-19. This CDR3 has 15 amino acids. With 1 base removed from V and 6 bases from J, the gap between germline ends came to 10 bases. Germline CDR1 is LGHDT and CDR2 is YNNKEL (reference sequence). Data came from immunoSEQ multiplex PCR; TCRdb stores just in-frame clones and leaves some out. This sample has about 270,000 clones, with around nine tenths found just once. The origin of this receptor is a man aged 40-49 years with active or convalescent COVID-19. Sequenced sample: peripheral blood. J is TRBJ1-6 and V is TRBV3-1 (or the pseudogene TRBV3-2); D is perhaps TRBD1 (6 bases). CDR3 nucleotide sequence: TGTGCCAGCAGCCAAGGGACAGATTTTAATTCACCCCTCCACTTT. Amino acids: CASSQGTDFNSPLHF.